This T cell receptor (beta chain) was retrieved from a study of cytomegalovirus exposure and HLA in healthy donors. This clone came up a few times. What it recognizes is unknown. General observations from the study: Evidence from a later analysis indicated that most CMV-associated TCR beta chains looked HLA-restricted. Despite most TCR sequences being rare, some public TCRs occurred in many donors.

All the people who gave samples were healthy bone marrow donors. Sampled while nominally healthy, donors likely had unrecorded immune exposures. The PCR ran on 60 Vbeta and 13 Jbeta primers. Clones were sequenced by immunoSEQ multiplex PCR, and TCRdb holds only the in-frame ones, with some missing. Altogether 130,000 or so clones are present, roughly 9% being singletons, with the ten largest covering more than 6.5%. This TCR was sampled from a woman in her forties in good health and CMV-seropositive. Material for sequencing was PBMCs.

CDR3 loop: CSASGTEAFF. For the CDR3, the DNA is TGCAGTGCTAGCGGTACTGAAGCTTTCTTT. The chain couples TRBV20-1 to TRBJ1-1; unclear D gene. The V gene's germline CDR1 is DFQATT and CDR2 SNEGSKA (reference sequence). Trimming removed 3 bases from V and 5 bases from J, with 4 bases in between. The CDR3 has 10 residues.